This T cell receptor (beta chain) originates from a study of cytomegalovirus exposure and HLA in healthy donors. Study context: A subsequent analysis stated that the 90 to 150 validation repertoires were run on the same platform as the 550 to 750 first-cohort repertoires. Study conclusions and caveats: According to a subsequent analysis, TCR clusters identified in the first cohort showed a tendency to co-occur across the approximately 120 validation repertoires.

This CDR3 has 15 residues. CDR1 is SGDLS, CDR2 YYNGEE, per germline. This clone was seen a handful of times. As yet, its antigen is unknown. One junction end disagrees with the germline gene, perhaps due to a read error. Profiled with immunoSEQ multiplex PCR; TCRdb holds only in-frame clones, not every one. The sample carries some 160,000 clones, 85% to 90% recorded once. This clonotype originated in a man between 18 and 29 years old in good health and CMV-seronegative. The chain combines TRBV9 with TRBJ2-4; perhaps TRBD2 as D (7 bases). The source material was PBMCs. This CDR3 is CASSYETSLGGQLHF. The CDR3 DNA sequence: TGTGCCAGCAGCTACGAGACATCATTGGGGGGGCAATTACACTTC.